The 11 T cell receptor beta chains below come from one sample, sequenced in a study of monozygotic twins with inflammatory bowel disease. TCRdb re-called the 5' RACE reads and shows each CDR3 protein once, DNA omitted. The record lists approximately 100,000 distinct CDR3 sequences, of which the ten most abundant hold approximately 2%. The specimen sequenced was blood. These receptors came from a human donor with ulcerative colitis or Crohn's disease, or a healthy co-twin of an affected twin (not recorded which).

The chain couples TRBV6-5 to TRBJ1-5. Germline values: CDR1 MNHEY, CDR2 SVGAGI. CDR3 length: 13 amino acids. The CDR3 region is CASRVGSNQPQHF.

The CDR3 reads CSARGGQNTGELFF. The chain carries TRBV20-1 and TRBJ2-2; TCRdb proposes TRBD1, but this gene call is untestable without DNA. This CDR3 contains 14 residues. Germline V gives CDR1 DFQATT, CDR2 SNEGSKA (reference sequence).

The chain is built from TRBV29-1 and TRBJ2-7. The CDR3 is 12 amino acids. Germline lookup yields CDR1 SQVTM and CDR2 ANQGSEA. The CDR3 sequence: CSVRTGSYEQYF.

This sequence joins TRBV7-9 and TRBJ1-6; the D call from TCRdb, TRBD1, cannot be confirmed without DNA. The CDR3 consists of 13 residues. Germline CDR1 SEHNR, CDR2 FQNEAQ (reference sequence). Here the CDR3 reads CASSLDGRSPLHF.

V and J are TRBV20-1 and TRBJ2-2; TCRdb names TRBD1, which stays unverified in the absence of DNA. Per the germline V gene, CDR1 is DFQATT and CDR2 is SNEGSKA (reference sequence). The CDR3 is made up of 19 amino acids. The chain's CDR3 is CSARNQNLARVRRAGELFF.

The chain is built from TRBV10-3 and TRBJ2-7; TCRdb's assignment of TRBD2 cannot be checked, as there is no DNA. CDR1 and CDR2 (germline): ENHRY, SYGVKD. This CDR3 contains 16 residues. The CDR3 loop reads CAISESRAQTQYEQYF.

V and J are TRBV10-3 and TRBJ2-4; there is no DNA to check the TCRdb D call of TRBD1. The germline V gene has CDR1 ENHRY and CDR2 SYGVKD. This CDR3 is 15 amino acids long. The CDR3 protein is CAISDPGQGADIQYF.

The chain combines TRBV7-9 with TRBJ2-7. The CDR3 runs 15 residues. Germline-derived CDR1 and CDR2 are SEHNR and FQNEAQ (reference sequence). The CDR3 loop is CASSLAQGATYEQYF.

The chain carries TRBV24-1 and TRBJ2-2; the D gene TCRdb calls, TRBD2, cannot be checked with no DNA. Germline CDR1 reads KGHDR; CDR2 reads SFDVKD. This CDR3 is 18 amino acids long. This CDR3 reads CATSGHRGRGPNTGELFF.

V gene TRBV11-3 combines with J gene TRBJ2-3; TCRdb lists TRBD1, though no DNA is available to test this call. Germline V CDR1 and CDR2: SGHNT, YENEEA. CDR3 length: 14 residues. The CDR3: CVSSPGTGTDTQYF.

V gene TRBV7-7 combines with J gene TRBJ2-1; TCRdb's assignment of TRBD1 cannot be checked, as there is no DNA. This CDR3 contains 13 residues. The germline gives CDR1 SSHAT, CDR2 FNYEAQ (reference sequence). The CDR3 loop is CASSPDRNNEQFF.